Below, one T cell receptor (beta chain) is given with its context. No antigen is known for it. PCR was performed using 60 Vbeta and 13 Jbeta primers. Sequencing used immunoSEQ multiplex PCR; TCRdb keeps in-frame clones, though not all of them. The table includes about 120,000 clones, 74% detected once. This CDR3 is built from 14 residues. Germline CDR1 MGHRA, CDR2 YSYEKL. Trimming left V 1 base short and J 3 bases short, with 10 bases between. The record originates from a study of cytomegalovirus exposure and HLA in healthy donors. Background on the study: HLA-typed donors contributed 80 million to 85 million unique TCRs, which were held in an early data release.

Regarding the study as a whole: The study carried out a later analysis of TCR beta sequences. It associated under 20,000 of them with specific HLA alleles at a false discovery rate of 0.05. Fewer N-insertions (relative to the 666-donor mean) were reportedly seen in an Asian-associated ancestry cluster in a later analysis.

The TCR originated in a human donor in good health. The chain recombines TRBV4-1 with TRBJ2-7, with a tentative D call TRBD2 (7 bases). The source material was PBMCs. CDR3 sequence (DNA): TGCGCCAGCAGCCAAGGGGAGGGGGGCTACGAGCAGTACTTC. It translates to CASSQGEGGYEQYF.